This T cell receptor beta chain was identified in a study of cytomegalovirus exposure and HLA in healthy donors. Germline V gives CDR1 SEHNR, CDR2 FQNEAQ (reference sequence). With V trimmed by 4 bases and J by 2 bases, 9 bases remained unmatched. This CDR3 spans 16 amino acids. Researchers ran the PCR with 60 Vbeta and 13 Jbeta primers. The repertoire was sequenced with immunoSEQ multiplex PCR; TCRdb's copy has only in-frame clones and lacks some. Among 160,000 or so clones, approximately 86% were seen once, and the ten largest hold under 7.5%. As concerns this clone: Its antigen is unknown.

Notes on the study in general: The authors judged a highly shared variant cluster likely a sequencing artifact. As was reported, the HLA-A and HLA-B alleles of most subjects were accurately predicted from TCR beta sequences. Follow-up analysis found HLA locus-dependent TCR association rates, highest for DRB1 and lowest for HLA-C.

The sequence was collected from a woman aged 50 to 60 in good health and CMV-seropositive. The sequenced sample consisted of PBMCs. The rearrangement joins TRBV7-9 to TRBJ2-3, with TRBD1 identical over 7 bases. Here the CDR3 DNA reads TGTGCCAGCAGCTCGGGACAGTTGAAATACACAGATACGCAGTATTTT. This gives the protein CASSSGQLKYTDTQYF. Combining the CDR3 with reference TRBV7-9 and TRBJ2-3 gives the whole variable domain DTGVSQNPRHKITKRGQNVTFRCDPISEHNRLYWYRQTLGQGPEFLTYFQNEAQLEKSRLLSDRFSAERPKGSFSTLEIQRTEQGDSAMYLCASSSGQLKYTDTQYFGPGTRLTVL.